This entry describes one T cell receptor (beta chain). Trimming removed 8 bases at V and 0 bases at J, with 13 bases between. The CDR3 has 15 residues. Germline-derived CDR1 and CDR2 are MGHDK and SYGVNS. This sample is part of a study of blood T cell repertoires in COVID-19. Original processing notes: Reference gene primers were amplified, and this amplification served to estimate nucleated cell counts. Clones were read by immunoSEQ multiplex PCR, and TCRdb kept only the in-frame ones, dropping some. D and trimming come from the DNA, and the V and J calls and clone size come from that table. The sample comprises around 100,000 clones, roughly 84% of which are singletons, and 7% to 9.5% rests with the top ten.

The receptor's source is a man aged 25 to 40 in a cohort sampled during active COVID-19. Input material: peripheral blood. The genes are TRBV25-1 and TRBJ2-2; a weak D match, TRBD2 (5 bases). DNA of the CDR3: TGTGCCAGCTGTCCGGCGGGTTCGAACACCGGGGAGCTGTTTTTT. It translates to CASCPAGSNTGELFF.